This TCR beta chain was obtained from a study of type 1 regulatory T cells. V was trimmed by 7 bases and J by 0 bases, leaving 13 bases between them. Germline loops: CDR1 SNHLY, CDR2 FYNNEI. The length of the CDR3 is 14 residues. Using its own MiXCR run on the reads, TCRdb lists one record per CDR3 protein. The sample consists of about 97,000 distinct CDR3 sequences, 31% of them appearing once. Sequencing was done on a sample of CD4+ T cells, either the whole sample or a sorted fraction (not recorded which). The source of this sequence is a human donor in good health. The chain has TRBV2 and TRBJ2-7, with D uncertain. The CDR3 DNA is TGTGCCAGCACCCTTGACTTATACTCCTACGAGCAGTACTTC. Protein: CASTLDLYSYEQYF.